The source of this T cell receptor beta chain is a study of T cells in Graves' hyperthyroidism and ophthalmopathy (dated by TCRdb to the late 2010s). As for the study more broadly: To identify TCR V-J signatures that set the groups apart, the researchers used a discovery cohort of about a hundred patients, made up of fewer than 50 with Graves' ophthalmopathy and about 60 with stable Graves' hyperthyroidism. The roughly 99 discovery patients were divided at random into training and test sets in a 7:3 ratio. The study also compared thyroid tissue and blood T-cell repertoires from 6 or 7 Graves' hyperthyroidism patients. After sampling, hyperthyroidism patients received methimazole starting at 30 mg daily, and ophthalmopathy patients received high-dose intravenous methylprednisolone. An independent validation cohort of about 19 hyperthyroidism patients and about 15 patients who later progressed to ophthalmopathy tested prospective prediction of ophthalmopathy. The paper reports TCR Vbeta CDR3 sequencing of roughly 140 peripheral blood samples: around 45 ophthalmopathy, 70 to 85 hyperthyroidism and some 17 progressor patients.

TCR beta CDR3 regions were amplified from RNA transcripts. The first round of RT-PCR for the TCR CDR3 was performed with the HTBI primer set and the Qiagen OneStep RT-PCR kit. The libraries were constructed in a second round of multiplex PCR and then size-selected and purified. Libraries were sequenced paired-end with 100 bp reads on an Illumina HiSeq2000. The study's own analysis went as follows. SOAPnuke was used to process the raw data, throwing out any read that contained adapters or uncalled bases, had a mean Phred below 15, or lacked an exact constant-primer or identifier match. COPE v1.2.5 was used to merge high-quality paired reads, and clonotypes were defined as unique nucleotide sequences. Clonotypes were aligned to IMGT TRBV, TRBD and TRBJ reference segments using MiTCR v1.1. The analysis was restricted to V-J combinations with a frequency above 0.0001, which together covered 99.2% of the repertoires. The TCS score was defined as F50 (clonal expansion) divided by E x V (chaos), with BLOSUM62-based TCRdist calculated between CDR3 peptides within each V-J. Welch's t-statistics and random forest reduced just over 500 V-J features to fewer than 15, which were used in a naive Bayes classifier (R e1071). TCRdb itself trimmed the public reads at Q25 with fastp, ran MiXCR and retained productive beta chains. Merged by CDR3 protein, the rows form single entries marked with the most common genes and DNA. The V and J calls shown here were made by TCRdb, not taken from the authors' results. Here the sample has hundreds of thousands of distinct CDR3 sequences; 46% occur a single time. Approximately 8.2% of the sample belongs to the ten largest clones.

Study-level results and caveats: A 13 V-J signature model separated ophthalmopathy from stable hyperthyroidism, with over 85% sensitivity and around 84% specificity in cross-validation and 80%/75% in testing. Sample size was not statistically predetermined, and investigators were not blinded to group allocation. During validation, the model predicted progression to ophthalmopathy a median of about 6.3 months ahead of onset, with more than 60% sensitivity and 72.22% specificity. Most expanded thyroid clonotypes (frequency above 0.001) were also detected in blood, suggesting blood repertoires may reflect thyroid immune responses.

Stable Graves' hyperthyroidism was defined as the absence of progression to ophthalmopathy over 18 months of follow-up. Hyperthyroidism patients were newly diagnosed, with disease duration under 2 months, and aged 18 to 65 years. Any patient with an uncontrolled infection, another autoimmune disease, pregnancy or lactation was excluded. Diagnoses relied on clinical symptoms, serum thyroxine and TRAb, thyroid ultrasound and orbital computed tomography. Total RNA was extracted using Trizol reagent, and RNA quality was assessed on an Agilent 2100 Bioanalyzer. From the cysteine up to the phenylalanine, the CDR3 has a length of 17 residues. CDR3 DNA only is kept here, 51 bases in frame from base 1. The V and J ends are trimmed by 4 bases and 3 bases, leaving 19 bases between them. The germline V gene (reference sequence) yields LNHNV for CDR1 and YYDKDF for CDR2. This clonotype was observed many times. There is no known antigen for this receptor. Per-base qualities were not stored, and no clone one base away is much larger.

The chain is encoded by TRBV15 joined to TRBJ1-5; the D gene lacks a confident call. The source is a woman in her late teens or twenties with Graves' hyperthyroidism. Donor details come from another sample of the same person, matched by shared clones. The material sequenced was peripheral blood or thyroid tissue (not recorded which). The CDR3 protein sequence reads: CATSTTSHGVTNQPQHF. At the DNA level, the sequence is TGTGCCACCAGCACAACTAGTCATGGGGTCACCAATCAGCCCCAGCATTTT.